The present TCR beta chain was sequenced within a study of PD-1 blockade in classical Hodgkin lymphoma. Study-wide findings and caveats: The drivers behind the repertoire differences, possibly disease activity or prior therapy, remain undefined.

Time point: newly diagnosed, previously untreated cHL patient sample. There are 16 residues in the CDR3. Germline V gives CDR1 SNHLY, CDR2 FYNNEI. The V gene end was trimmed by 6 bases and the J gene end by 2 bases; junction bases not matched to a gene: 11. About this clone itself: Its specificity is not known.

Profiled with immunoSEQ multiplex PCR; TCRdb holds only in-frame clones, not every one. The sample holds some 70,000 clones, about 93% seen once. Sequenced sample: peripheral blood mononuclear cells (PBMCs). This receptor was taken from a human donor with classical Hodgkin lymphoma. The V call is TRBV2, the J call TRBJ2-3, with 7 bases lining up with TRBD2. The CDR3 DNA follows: TGTGCCAGCAGCCTGATTAGCGGGCCCACCACAGATACGCAGTATTTT. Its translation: CASSLISGPTTDTQYF. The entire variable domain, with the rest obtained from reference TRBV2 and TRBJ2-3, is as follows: EPEVTQTPSHQVTQMGQEVILRCVPISNHLYFYWYRQILGQKVEFLVSFYNNEISEKSEIFDDQFSVERPDGSNFTLKIRSTKLEDSAMYFCASSLISGPTTDTQYFGPGTRLTVL.